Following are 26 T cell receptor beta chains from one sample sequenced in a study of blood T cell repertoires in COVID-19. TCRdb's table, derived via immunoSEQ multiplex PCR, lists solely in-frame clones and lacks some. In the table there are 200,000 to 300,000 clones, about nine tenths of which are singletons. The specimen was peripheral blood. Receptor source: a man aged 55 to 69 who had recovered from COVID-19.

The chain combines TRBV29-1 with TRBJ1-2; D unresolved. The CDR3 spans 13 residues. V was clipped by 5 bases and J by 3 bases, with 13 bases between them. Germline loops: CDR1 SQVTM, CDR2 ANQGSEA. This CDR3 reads CSVFTPGYYGYTF. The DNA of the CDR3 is TGCAGCGTTTTTACCCCCGGGTACTATGGCTACACCTTC.

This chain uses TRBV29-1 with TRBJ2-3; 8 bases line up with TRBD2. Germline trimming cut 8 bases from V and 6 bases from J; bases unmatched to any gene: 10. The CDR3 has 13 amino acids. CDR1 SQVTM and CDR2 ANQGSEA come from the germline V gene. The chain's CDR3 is CSLGRTSSDTQYF. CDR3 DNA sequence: TGCAGCCTCGGCCGGACTAGCTCTGATACGCAGTATTTT.

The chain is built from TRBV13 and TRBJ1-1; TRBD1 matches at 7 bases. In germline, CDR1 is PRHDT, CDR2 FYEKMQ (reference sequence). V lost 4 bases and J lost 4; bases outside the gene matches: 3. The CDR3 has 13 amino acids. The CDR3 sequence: CASSSTGFTEAFF. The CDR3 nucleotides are TGTGCCAGCAGCTCGACAGGGTTCACTGAAGCTTTCTTT.

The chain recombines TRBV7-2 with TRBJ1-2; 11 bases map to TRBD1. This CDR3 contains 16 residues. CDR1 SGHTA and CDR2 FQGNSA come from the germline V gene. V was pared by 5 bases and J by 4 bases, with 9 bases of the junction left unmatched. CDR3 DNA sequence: TGTGCCAGCAGCCCGGACAGGGGGCCCCCCAGCTATGGCTACACCTTC. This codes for CASSPDRGPPSYGYTF.

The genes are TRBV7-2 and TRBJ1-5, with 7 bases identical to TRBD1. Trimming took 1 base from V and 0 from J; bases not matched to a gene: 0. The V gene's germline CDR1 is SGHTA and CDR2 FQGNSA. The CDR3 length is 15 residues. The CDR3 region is CASSLGDSSNQPQHF. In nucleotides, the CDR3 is TGTGCCAGCAGCTTAGGGGACAGTAGCAATCAGCCCCAGCATTTT.

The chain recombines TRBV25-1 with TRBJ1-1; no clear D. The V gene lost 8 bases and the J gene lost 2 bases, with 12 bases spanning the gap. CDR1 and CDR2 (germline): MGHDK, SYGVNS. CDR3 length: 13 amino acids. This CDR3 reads CASRGVGNTEAFF. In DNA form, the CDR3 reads TGTGCCAGCCGCGGGGTCGGAAACACTGAAGCTTTCTTT.

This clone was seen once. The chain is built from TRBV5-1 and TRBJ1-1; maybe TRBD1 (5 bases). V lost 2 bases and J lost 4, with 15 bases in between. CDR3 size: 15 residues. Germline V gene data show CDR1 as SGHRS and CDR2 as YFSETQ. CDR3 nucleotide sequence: TGCGCCAGCAGCTTAACAAACTCCGGGGGCACTGAAGCTTTCTTT. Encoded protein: CASSLTNSGGTEAFF.

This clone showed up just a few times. The CDR3 region has the DNA TGTGCCAGCAGCTTAGAGGTGTGGACAGGTGACACTGAAGCTTTCTTT. Translating gives CASSLEVWTGDTEAFF. V gene TRBV7-8 combines with J gene TRBJ1-1; TRBD1 aligns across 7 bases. This CDR3 comprises 16 residues. The germline gives CDR1 SGHVS, CDR2 FQNEAQ. The V segment lost 1 base and the J segment 3 bases; nucleotides outside the gene matches: 8.

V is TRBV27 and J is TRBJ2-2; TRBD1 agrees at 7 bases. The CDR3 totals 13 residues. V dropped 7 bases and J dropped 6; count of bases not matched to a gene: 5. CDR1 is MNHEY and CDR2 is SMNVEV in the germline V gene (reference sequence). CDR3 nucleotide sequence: TGTGCCAGCATTCGACAGGGTTCCGGGGAGCTGTTTTTT. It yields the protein CASIRQGSGELFF.

CDR3 in amino acids: CASSGTVEAFF. In nucleotides, the CDR3 is TGTGCCAGCAGTGGTACAGTTGAAGCTTTCTTT. The rearrangement uses TRBV2 and TRBJ1-1, with unresolved D. V dropped 4 bases and J dropped 7 bases, with 7 bases sitting between them. The CDR3 runs 11 residues. The V gene's germline CDR1 is SNHLY and CDR2 FYNNEI.

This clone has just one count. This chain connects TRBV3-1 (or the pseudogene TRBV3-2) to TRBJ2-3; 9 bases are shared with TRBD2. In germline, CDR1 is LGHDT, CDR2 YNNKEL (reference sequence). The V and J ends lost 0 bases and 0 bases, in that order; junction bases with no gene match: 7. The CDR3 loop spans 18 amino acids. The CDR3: CASSQELGGGASTDTQYF. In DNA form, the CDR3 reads TGTGCCAGCAGCCAAGAATTAGGCGGGGGGGCCAGCACAGATACGCAGTATTTT.

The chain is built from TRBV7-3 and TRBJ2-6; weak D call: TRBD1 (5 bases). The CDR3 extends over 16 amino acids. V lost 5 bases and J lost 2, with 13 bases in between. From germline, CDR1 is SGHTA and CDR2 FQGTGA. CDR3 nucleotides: TGTGCCAGCAGCCCGACGACAGACCCTGGGGCCAACGTCCTGACTTTC. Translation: CASSPTTDPGANVLTF.

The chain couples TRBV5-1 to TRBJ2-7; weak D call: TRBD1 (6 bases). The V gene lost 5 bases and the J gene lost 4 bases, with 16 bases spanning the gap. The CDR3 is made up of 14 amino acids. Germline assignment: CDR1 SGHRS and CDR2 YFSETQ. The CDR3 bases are TGCGCCAGCAGGCCCCCAGAAAGGGGGTACGAGCAGTACTTC. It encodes CASRPPERGYEQYF.

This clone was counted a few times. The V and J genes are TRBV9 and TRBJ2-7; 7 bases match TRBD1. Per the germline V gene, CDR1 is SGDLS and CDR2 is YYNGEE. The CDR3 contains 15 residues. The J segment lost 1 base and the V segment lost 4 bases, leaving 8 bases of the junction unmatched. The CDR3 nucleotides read TGTGCCAGCAGCCAGGGACAGCTAAGGTCCTACGAGCAGTACTTC. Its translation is CASSQGQLRSYEQYF. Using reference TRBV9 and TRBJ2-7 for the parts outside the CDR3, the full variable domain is DSGVTQTPKHLITATGQRVTLRCSPRSGDLSVYWYQQSLDQGLQFLIQYYNGEERAKGNILERFSAQQFPDLHSELNLSSLELGDSALYFCASSQGQLRSYEQYFGPGTRLTVT.

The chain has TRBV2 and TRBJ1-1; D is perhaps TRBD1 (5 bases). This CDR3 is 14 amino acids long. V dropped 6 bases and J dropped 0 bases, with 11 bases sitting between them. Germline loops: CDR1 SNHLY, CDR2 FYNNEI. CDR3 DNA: TGTGCCAGCAGCGGGACTTACATGAACACTGAAGCTTTCTTT. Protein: CASSGTYMNTEAFF.

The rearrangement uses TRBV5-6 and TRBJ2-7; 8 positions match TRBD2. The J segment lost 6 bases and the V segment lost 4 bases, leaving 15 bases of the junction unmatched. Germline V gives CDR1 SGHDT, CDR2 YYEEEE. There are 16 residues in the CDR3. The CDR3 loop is CASSPRRGERSGEQYF. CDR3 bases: TGTGCCAGCAGCCCCAGGCGGGGGGAGCGTTCCGGCGAGCAGTACTTC.

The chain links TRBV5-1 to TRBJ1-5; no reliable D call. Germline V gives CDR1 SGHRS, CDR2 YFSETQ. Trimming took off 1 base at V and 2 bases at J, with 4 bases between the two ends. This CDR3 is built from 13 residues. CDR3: CASSLQGNQPQHF. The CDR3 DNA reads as TGCGCCAGCAGCTTGCAGGGCAATCAGCCCCAGCATTTT.

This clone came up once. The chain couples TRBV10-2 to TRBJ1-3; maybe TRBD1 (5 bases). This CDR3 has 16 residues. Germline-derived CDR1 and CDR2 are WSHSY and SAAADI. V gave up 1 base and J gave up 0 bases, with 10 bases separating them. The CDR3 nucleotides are TGCGCCAGCAGTGAGTGGCAGGGAAGCTCTGGAAACACCATATATTTT. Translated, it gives CASSEWQGSSGNTIYF.

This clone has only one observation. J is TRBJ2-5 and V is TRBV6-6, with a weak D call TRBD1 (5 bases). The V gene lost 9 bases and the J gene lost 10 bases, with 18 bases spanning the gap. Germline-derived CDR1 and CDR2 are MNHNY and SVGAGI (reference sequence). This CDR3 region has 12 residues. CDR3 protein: CASSLGQDRQYF. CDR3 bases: TGTGCCAGTTCATTGGGGCAGGATCGCCAGTACTTC.

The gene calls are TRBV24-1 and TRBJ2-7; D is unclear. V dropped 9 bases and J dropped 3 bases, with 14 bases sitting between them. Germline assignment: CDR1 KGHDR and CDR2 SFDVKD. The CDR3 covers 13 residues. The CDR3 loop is CATGSRSFYEQYF. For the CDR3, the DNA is TGTGCCACCGGAAGCCGTAGCTTCTACGAGCAGTACTTC.

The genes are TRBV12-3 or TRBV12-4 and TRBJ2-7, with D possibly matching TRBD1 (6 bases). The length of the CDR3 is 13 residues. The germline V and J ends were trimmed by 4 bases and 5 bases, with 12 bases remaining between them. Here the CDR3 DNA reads TGTGCCAGCAGTTACTACAGGGTCCACGAGCAGTACTTC. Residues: CASSYYRVHEQYF.

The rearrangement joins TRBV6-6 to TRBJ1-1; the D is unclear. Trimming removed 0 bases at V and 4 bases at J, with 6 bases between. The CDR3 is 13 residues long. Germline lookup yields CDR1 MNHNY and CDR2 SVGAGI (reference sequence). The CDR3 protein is CASSYSIGTEAFF. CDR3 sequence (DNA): TGTGCCAGCAGTTACTCGATCGGCACTGAAGCTTTCTTT.

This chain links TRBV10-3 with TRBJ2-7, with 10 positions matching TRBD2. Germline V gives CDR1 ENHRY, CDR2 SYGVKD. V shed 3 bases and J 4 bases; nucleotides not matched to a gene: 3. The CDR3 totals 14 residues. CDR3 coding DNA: TGTGCCATCAGTGATAGCGGGGGGAGGTACGAGCAGTACTTC. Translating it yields CAISDSGGRYEQYF.

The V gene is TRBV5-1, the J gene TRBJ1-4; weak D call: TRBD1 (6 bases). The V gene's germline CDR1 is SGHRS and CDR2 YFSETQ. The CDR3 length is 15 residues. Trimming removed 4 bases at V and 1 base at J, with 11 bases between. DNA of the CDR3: TGCGCCAGCAGCCCGAAACAGGGAACTAATGAAAAACTGTTTTTT. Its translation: CASSPKQGTNEKLFF.

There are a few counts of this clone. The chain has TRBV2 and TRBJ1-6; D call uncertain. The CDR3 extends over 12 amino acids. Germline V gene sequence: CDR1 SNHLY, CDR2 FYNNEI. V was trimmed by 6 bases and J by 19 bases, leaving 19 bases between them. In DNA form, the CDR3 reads TGTGCCAGCAGCGCAGTCGGGAGAAGAGGACACTTT. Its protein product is CASSAVGRRGHF.

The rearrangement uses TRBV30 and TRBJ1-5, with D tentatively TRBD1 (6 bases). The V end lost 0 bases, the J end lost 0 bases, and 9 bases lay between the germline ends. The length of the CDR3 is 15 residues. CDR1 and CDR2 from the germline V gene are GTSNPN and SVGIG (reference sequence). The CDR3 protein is CAWSVDRHSNQPQHF. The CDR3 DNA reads TGTGCCTGGAGTGTTGACAGGCATAGCAATCAGCCCCAGCATTTT.